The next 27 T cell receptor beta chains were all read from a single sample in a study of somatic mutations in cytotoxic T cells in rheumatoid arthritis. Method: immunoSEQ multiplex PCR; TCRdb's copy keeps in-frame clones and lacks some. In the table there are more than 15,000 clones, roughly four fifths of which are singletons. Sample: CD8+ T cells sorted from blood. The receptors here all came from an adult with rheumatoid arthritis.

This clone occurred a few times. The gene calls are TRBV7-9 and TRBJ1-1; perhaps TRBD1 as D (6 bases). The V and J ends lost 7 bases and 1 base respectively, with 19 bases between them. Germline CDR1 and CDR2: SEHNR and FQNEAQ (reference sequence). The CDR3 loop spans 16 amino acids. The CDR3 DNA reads TGTGCCAGCACCCACAGGGTAGGGGGGACGAACACTGAAGCTTTCTTT. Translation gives CASTHRVGGTNTEAFF.

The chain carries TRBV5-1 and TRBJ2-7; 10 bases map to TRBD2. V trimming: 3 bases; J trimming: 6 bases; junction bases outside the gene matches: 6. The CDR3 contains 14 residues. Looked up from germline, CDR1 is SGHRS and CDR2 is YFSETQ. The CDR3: CASSSGTSEVEQYF. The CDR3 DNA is TGCGCCAGCAGCTCGGGGACTAGCGAAGTCGAGCAGTACTTC.

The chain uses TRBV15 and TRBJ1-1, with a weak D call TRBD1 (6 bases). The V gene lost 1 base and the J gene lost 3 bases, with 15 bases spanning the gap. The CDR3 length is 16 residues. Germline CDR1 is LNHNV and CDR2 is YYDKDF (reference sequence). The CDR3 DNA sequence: TGTGCCACCAGCAGAGTGGGGGGCTCCAAGGACACTGAAGCTTTCTTT. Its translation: CATSRVGGSKDTEAFF.

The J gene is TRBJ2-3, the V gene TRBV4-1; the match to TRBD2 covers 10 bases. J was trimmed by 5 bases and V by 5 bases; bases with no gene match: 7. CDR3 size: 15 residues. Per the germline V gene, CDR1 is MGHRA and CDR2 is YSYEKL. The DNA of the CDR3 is TGCGCCAGCAGCTTCAGCGGGGGGGCCGGAGATACGCAGTATTTT. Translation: CASSFSGGAGDTQYF.

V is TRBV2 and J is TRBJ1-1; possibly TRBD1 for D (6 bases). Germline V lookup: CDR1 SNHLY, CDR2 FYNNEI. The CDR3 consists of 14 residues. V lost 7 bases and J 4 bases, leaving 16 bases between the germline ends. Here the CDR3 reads CASIPRGRGTEAFF. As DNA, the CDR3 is TGTGCCAGCATCCCAAGGGGCAGGGGCACTGAAGCTTTCTTT.

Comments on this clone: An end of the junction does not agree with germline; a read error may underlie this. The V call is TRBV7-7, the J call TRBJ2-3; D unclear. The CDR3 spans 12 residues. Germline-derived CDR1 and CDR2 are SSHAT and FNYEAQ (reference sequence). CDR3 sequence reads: CASSRPRDTQYF. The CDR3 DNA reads TGTGCTAGCAGCCGGCCCCGGGATACGCAGTATTTT. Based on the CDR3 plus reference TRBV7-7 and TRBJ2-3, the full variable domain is GAGVSQSPRYKVTKRGQDVTLRCDPISSHATLYWYQQALGQGPEFLTYFNYEAQPDKSGLPSDRFSAERPEGSISTLTIQRTEQRDSAMYRCASSRPRDTQYFGPGTRLTVL.

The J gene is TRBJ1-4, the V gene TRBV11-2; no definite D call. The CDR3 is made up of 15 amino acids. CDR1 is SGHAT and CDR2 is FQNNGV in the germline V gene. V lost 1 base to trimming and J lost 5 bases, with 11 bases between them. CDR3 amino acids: CASSLGPAGNEKLFF. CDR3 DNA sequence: TGTGCCAGCAGCTTAGGTCCCGCTGGAAATGAAAAACTGTTTTTT.

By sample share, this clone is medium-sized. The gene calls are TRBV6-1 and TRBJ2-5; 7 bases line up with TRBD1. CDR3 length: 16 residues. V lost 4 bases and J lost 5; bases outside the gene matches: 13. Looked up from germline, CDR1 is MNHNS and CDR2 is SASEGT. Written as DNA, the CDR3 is TGTGCCAGCAGTGTTCACCAGGGGGATCCGGGGGAGACCCAGTACTTC. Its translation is CASSVHQGDPGETQYF.

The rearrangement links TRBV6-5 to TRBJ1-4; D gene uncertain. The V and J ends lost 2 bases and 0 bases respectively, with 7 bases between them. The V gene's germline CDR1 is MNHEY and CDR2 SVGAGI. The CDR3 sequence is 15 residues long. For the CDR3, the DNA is TGTGCCAGCAGTTACGGAGCGGCAACTAATGAAAAACTGTTTTTT. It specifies CASSYGAATNEKLFF.

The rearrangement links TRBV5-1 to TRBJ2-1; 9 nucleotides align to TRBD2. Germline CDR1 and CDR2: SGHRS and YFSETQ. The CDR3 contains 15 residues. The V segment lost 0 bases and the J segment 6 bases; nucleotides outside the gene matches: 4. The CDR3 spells CASSLGLAGINEQFF. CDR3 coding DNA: TGCGCCAGCAGCTTGGGTCTAGCGGGAATCAATGAGCAGTTCTTC.

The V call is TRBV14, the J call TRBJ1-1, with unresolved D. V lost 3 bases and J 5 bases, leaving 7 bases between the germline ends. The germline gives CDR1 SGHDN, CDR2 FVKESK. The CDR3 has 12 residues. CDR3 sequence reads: CASSHVYTEAFF. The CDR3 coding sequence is TGTGCCAGCAGCCATGTCTATACTGAAGCTTTCTTT.

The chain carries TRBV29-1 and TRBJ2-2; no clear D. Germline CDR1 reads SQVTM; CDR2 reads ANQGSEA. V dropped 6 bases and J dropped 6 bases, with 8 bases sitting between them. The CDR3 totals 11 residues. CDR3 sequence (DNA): TGCAGCGTACGTGATTCCGGGGAGCTGTTTTTT. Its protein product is CSVRDSGELFF.

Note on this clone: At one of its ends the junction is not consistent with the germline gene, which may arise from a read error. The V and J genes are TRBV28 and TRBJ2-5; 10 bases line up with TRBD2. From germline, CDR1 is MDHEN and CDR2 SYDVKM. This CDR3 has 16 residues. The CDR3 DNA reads TGTGCCAGCAGCAATACCGGGACTAGCGTTATAGAGGCCCAGTACTTC. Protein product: CASSNTGTSVIEAQYF.

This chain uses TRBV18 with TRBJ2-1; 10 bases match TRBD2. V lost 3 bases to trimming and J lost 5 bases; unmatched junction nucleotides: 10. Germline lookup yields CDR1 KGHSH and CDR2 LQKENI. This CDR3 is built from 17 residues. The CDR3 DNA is TGTGCCAGCTCACCCGGGCTAGCGGGAGAGGGGGACAATGAGCAGTTCTTC. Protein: CASSPGLAGEGDNEQFF.

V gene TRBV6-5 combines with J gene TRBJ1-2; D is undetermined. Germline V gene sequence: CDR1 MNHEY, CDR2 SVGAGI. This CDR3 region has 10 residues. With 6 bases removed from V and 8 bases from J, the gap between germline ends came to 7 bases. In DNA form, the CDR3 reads TGTGCCAGCAGCCTCCGGGGCTACACCTTC. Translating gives CASSLRGYTF.

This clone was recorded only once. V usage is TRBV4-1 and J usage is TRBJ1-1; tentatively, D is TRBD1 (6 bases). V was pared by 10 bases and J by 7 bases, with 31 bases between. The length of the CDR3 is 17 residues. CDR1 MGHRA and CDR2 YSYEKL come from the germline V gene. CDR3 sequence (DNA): TGCGCCACGCGTATCATAGGAGGGGGATTGGTGGGTGATGAAGCTTTCTTT. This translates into CATRIIGGGLVGDEAFF.

The CDR3 coding sequence is TGTGCCAGCAGCTCGGAGGGACAGATCAATCAGCCCCAGCATTTT. Its translation: CASSSEGQINQPQHF. The chain uses TRBV7-9 and TRBJ1-5, with 7 bases matching TRBD1. This CDR3 is built from 15 residues. Per the germline V gene, CDR1 is SEHNR and CDR2 is FQNEAQ (reference sequence). V trimming: 4 bases; J trimming: 3 bases; junction bases outside the gene matches: 6.

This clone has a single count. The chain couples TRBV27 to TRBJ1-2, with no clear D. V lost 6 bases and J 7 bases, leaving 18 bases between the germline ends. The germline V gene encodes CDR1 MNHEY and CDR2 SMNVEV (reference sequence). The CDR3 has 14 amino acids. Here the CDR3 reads CASRPGIMLRGYTF. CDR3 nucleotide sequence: TGTGCCAGCAGGCCGGGAATTATGTTACGTGGCTACACCTTC.

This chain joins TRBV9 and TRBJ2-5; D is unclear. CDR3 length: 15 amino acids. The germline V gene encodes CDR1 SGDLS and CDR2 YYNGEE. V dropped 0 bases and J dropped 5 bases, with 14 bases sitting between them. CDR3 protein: CASSVGSNSVETQYF. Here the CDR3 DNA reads TGTGCCAGCAGCGTAGGCTCAAATTCAGTGGAGACCCAGTACTTC.

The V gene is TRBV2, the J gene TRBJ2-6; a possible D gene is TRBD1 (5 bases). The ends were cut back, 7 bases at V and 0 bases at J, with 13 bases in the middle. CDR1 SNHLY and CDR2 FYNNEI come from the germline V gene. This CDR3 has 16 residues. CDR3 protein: CASTTTAYSGANVLTF. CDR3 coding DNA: TGTGCCAGCACCACGACAGCATACTCTGGGGCCAACGTCCTGACTTTC.

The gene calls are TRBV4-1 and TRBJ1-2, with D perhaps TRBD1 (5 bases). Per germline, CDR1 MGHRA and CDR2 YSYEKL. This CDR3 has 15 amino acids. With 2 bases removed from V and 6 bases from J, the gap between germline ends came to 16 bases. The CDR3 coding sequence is TGCGCCAGCAGCCAACTCCCCGGGGGGTCTGATGGCTACACCTTC. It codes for CASSQLPGGSDGYTF.

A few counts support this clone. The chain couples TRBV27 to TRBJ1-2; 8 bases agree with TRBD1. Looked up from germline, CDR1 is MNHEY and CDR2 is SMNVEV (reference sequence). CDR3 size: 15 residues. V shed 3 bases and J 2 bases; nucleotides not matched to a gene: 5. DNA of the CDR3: TGTGCCAGCAGTTTGGGCAGGGGGCACAACTATGGCTACACCTTC. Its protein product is CASSLGRGHNYGYTF.

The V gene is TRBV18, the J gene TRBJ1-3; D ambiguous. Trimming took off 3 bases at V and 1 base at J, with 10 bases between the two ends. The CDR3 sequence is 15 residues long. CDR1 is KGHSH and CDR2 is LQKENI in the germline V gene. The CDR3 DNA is TGTGCCAGCTCACCGGACCAGGCGTCTGGAAACACCATATATTTT. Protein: CASSPDQASGNTIYF.

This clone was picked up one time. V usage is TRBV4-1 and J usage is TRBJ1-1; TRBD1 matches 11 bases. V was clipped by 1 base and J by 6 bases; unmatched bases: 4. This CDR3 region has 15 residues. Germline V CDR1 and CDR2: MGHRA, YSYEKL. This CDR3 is CASSQGGTGGAEAFF. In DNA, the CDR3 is TGCGCCAGCAGCCAAGGGGGGACAGGGGGGGCTGAAGCTTTCTTT.

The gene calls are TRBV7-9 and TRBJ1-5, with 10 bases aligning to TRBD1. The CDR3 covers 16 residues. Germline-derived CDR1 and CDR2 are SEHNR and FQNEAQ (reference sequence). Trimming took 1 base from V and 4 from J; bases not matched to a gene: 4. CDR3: CASSLVGQGLNQPQHF. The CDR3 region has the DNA TGTGCCAGCAGCTTAGTGGGACAGGGGCTTAATCAGCCCCAGCATTTT.

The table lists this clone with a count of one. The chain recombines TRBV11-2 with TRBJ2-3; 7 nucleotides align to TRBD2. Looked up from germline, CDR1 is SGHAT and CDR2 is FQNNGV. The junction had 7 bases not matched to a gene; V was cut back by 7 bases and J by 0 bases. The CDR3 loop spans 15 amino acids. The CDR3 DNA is TGTGCCAGCACGGACCGGGGGGTTAGCACAGATACGCAGTATTTT. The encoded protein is CASTDRGVSTDTQYF.

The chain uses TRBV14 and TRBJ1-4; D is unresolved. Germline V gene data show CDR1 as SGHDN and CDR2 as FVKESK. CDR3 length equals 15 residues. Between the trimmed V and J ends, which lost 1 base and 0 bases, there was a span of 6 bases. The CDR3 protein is CASSQGAATNEKLFF. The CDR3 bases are TGTGCCAGCAGCCAAGGAGCCGCAACTAATGAAAAACTGTTTTTT.